Sequencing of this T cell receptor (beta chain) was carried out in a study of T cell responses to AZD1222 COVID-19 vaccine. Per germline, CDR1 MNHEY and CDR2 SVGAGI. The V end was cut by 5 bases, the J end by 5 bases, with 9 bases between. The CDR3 runs to 12 residues. The protocol was immunoSEQ multiplex PCR, while the TCRdb copy is restricted to in-frame clones and leaves out a portion. This table holds 130,000 to 150,000 clones, around 93% found once. This clonotype was sampled from an adult in good health. Sample: peripheral blood, taken on day 0 of AZD1222 vaccination. This sequence joins TRBV6-5 and TRBJ1-2, with D unresolved. The CDR3 protein is CASSPGPYGYTF. The CDR3, as DNA: TGTGCCAGCAGTCCCGGGCCTTATGGCTACACCTTC.